These T cell receptor beta chains were read from a single sample in a study of blood T cell repertoires in COVID-19. Some clones are missing from TCRdb's copy, which holds only in-frame ones; the method was immunoSEQ multiplex PCR. Of some 380,000 clones in the sample, about 90% were seen once. The sample was PBMCs or T cells enriched from blood (not recorded which). The receptor set was obtained from a man aged 25-45 years who had recovered from COVID-19. The CDR3 runs from the conserved cysteine through the conserved F or W. D genes are given only for firm matches. Some rows have no size entry. The others give once, few or many, or a class for an expanded clone.

J | size | V | D | DNA | CDR3
TRBJ1-6 | - | TRBV7-9 | TRBD1 | TGTGCCAGCAGCATATCCGGGACAGCTAATTCACCCCTCCACTTT | CASSISGTANSPLHF
TRBJ1-1 | few | TRBV4-1 | - | TGCGCCAGCAGCCAACTACAGGGTTCTGAAGCTTTCTTT | CASSQLQGSEAFF
TRBJ2-3 | - | TRBV9 | - | TGTGCCAGCAGCCACCTGTCCGGGGATACGCAGTATTTT | CASSHLSGDTQYF
TRBJ2-1 | - | TRBV18 | - | TGTGCCAGCTCACCGCGTGCATCCTACAATGAGCAGTTCTTC | CASSPRASYNEQFF
TRBJ2-7 | once | TRBV2 | TRBD1 | TGTGCCAGCGGCGGACAGGGCTTCGAGCAGTACTTC | CASGGQGFEQYF
TRBJ1-1 | - | TRBV19 | - | TGTGCCAGCAGACAGGACCAACTTGAGAACACTGAAGCTTTCTTT | CASRQDQLENTEAFF
TRBJ2-5 | - | TRBV29-1 | TRBD2 | TGCAGCGCCGATAGAAGCGGGGGCGGGACCCAGTACTTC | CSADRSGGGTQYF
TRBJ2-7 | - | TRBV5-1 | - | TGCGCCAGCAGCTTGGCACAAACCCACGGGGAGCAGTACTTC | CASSLAQTHGEQYF
TRBJ2-3 | - | TRBV11-2 | - | TGTGCCAGCAGCTTAGATCTAGGACAACGCACAGATACGCAGTATTTT | CASSLDLGQRTDTQYF
TRBJ2-1 | - | TRBV4-2 | - | TGTGCCAGCAGCCCCCGAGACGGACGGGGCAATGAGCAGTTCTTC | CASSPRDGRGNEQFF
TRBJ1-5 | - | TRBV27 | - | TGTGCCAGCAGTTTATTCAGGGGTGGTCAGCCCCAGCATTTT | CASSLFRGGQPQHF
TRBJ1-2 | - | TRBV19 | TRBD1 | TGTGCCAGTAGTGTCCTGACAGGGGACTATGGCTACACCTTC | CASSVLTGDYGYTF
TRBJ1-6 | - | TRBV5-5 | - | TGTGCCAGCAGCTTGAGGACAGCCTTTAATTCACCCCTCCACTTT | CASSLRTAFNSPLHF
TRBJ2-3 | - | TRBV11-2 | TRBD2 | TGTGCCAGCAGCTTAGAACTAGCGGGGGTAATGACCAAGGGTACGCAGTATTTT | CASSLELAGVMTKGTQYF
TRBJ1-6 | - | TRBV5-4 | TRBD1 | TGTGCCAGCAGCTTCCGGGACAGGGTTAACTCACCCCTCCACTTT | CASSFRDRVNSPLHF
TRBJ1-2 | - | TRBV4-1 | - | TGCGCCAGCAGCCCTCGACAGGAGACTTGGGTCTATGGCTACACCTTC | CASSPRQETWVYGYTF
TRBJ1-2 | few | TRBV29-1 | - | TGCAGCGTTGAAATCCCGTCGGTCAACGGCTACACCTTC | CSVEIPSVNGYTF
TRBJ1-2 | - | TRBV27 | - | TGTGCCAGCAGTTTGTTACCGGGAGCTAACTATGGCTACACCTTC | CASSLLPGANYGYTF
TRBJ1-4 | - | TRBV6-5 | TRBD1 | TGTGCCAGCAGTCCCCGACAGGGGCTAAATCAAAAACTGTTTTTT | CASSPRQGLNQKLFF
TRBJ2-7 | - | TRBV16 | - | TGTGCCAGCAGCCAAGGCAGGGGAAACGAGCAGTACTTC | CASSQGRGNEQYF
TRBJ2-5 | - | TRBV5-4 | - | TGTGCCAGCAGCTTGAGTCGGAGGGGACCCCAAGAGACCCAGTACTTC | CASSLSRRGPQETQYF
TRBJ1-1 | - | TRBV29-1 | - | TGCAGCGTTGAAGGAGGTGCGGGAAGGACTGAAGCTTTCTTT | CSVEGGAGRTEAFF
TRBJ2-7 | - | TRBV6-1 | - | TGTGCCAGCAGTGAAGGACTCCAAGGGGACGAGCAGTACTTC | CASSEGLQGDEQYF
TRBJ1-2 | - | TRBV18 | TRBD1 | TGTGCCAGCTCACGAAGGACAGGAGAAGCTAACTATGGCTACACCTTC | CASSRRTGEANYGYTF
TRBJ2-1 | once | TRBV19 | TRBD1 | TGTGCCAGTACTGAGGACAGGGGGAGCTCCTACAATGAGCAGTTCTTC | CASTEDRGSSYNEQFF
TRBJ2-5 | - | TRBV10-3 | - | TGTGCCATCAGTGAGTCGAGCCCAGAGACCCAGTACTTC | CAISESSPETQYF
TRBJ1-5 | - | TRBV30 | TRBD1 | TGTGCCTGGAGTATGGACAGGCCGGATCAGCCCCAGCATTTT | CAWSMDRPDQPQHF
TRBJ2-6 | - | TRBV9 | - | TGTGCCAGCAGCCCCTCCTCGGCCAACGTCCTGACTTTC | CASSPSSANVLTF
TRBJ1-5 | - | TRBV12-5 | - | TGTGCTAGTGGTTTGGCCCTCTCGGGACAAAATAGCAATCAGCCCCAGCATTTT | CASGLALSGQNSNQPQHF
TRBJ1-5 | - | TRBV5-6 | - | TGTGCCAGCAGCCGACAGCTAAATCAGCCCCAGCATTTT | CASSRQLNQPQHF
TRBJ1-1 | - | TRBV7-2 | - | TGTGCCAGCAGCTTCTCCGGGGGTATGAACACTGAAGCTTTCTTT | CASSFSGGMNTEAFF
TRBJ1-1 | - | TRBV19 | TRBD1 | TGTGCCAGTAGCCACGGACAGGGAGGAACTGAAGCTTTCTTT | CASSHGQGGTEAFF
TRBJ1-2 | - | TRBV30 | TRBD1 | TGTGCCTGGAACATACAGGGGGCGACTGGCTACACCTTC | CAWNIQGATGYTF
TRBJ1-6 | - | TRBV20-1 | - | TGCAGTGCTAGTCTCAGTCTCACACATTATAATTCACCCCTCCACTTT | CSASLSLTHYNSPLHF
TRBJ1-2 | - | TRBV5-5 | - | TGTGCCAGCAGCTTGGCCCAGGGCCTCGATTATGGCTACACCTTC | CASSLAQGLDYGYTF
TRBJ1-1 | - | TRBV25-1 | - | TGTGCCAGCAGTGAACGAGGGTCCGGCACTGAAGCTTTCTTT | CASSERGSGTEAFF
TRBJ1-5 | - | TRBV4-3 | - | TGCGCCAGCAGCCAAGATAGCGCTCCAGGCATCAATCAGCCCCAGCATTTT | CASSQDSAPGINQPQHF
TRBJ2-6 | - | TRBV30 | - | TGTGCCTGGAGGGGGCCAGCCGGGGCCAACGTCCTGACTTTC | CAWRGPAGANVLTF
TRBJ1-1 | - | TRBV18 | - | TGTGCCAGCTCACCACCTTTACGGAGGTCGACTGAAGCTTTCTTT | CASSPPLRRSTEAFF
TRBJ1-2 | - | TRBV2 | - | TGTGCCAGCAGTGAAGTCCTGGACAAGGTCTATGGCTACACCTTC | CASSEVLDKVYGYTF
TRBJ1-2 | - | TRBV30 | - | TGTGCCTGGAACTCTAACTATGGCTACACCTTC | CAWNSNYGYTF
TRBJ2-5 | once | TRBV19 | - | TGTGCCAGTAGTATAGGCAGTCCGGAGACCCAGTACTTC | CASSIGSPETQYF
TRBJ1-2 | - | TRBV2 | - | TGTGCCAGCAGGCGGACAGAGGCGCCGGATGGCTACACCTTC | CASRRTEAPDGYTF
TRBJ1-3 | - | TRBV21-1 | - | TGTGCCAGAAGACAGTTAGTAAGCTCTGGAAACACCATATATTTT | CARRQLVSSGNTIYF
TRBJ2-1 | - | TRBV19 | - | TGTGCCAGTAACCGTATAGATGGAGACAATGAGCAGTTCTTC | CASNRIDGDNEQFF
TRBJ1-2 | - | TRBV14 | TRBD1 | TGTGCCAGCAGCCAAGAGGGGGGACAGGCCTTTTATGGCTACACCTTC | CASSQEGGQAFYGYTF
TRBJ2-5 | - | TRBV6-2/TRBV6-3 | - | TGTGCCAGCAGTCCCCACCCACAGGGAGAGACCCAGTACTTC | CASSPHPQGETQYF
TRBJ1-2 | - | TRBV3-1/TRBV3-2 | - | TGTGCCAGCAGCCAAACAGCTTCTGGTGGCTACACCTTC | CASSQTASGGYTF
TRBJ1-1 | - | TRBV9 | - | TGTGCCAGCAGCAAGTACGGTAACACTGAAGCTTTCTTT | CASSKYGNTEAFF
TRBJ2-3 | - | TRBV7-9 | - | TGTGCCAGCAGCTTAAGCCGGATGGGGCCTAGCACAGATACGCAGTATTTT | CASSLSRMGPSTDTQYF
TRBJ2-7 | - | TRBV18 | TRBD2 | TGTGCCAGCTCACCACCGGTACGGGAGGGCCCTTACGAGCAGTACTTC | CASSPPVREGPYEQYF
TRBJ1-6 | - | TRBV14 | - | TGTGCCAGCAGCAAGGCTAGACCAGCGGACTATAATTCACCCCTCCACTTT | CASSKARPADYNSPLHF
TRBJ1-4 | - | TRBV30 | - | TGTGCCTGGAGTGCAAGACAGGCAACTAATGAAAAACTGTTTTTT | CAWSARQATNEKLFF
TRBJ1-4 | - | TRBV7-9 | - | TGTGCCAGCAGCCGTCCCGGGGGGGCTGGGGCCCTTAATGAAAAACTGTTTTTT | CASSRPGGAGALNEKLFF
TRBJ1-4 | - | TRBV6-5 | TRBD1 | TGTGCCAGCAGTACCCGCAGGGGGCACGGGGAAAAACTGTTTTTT | CASSTRRGHGEKLFF
TRBJ1-2 | - | TRBV19 | - | TGTGCCAGTAGTATAGGGCATTACGGGGATTATGGCTACACCTTC | CASSIGHYGDYGYTF
TRBJ2-1 | once | TRBV7-2 | - | TGTGCCAGCAGCTTGGGCACAGGGCCCAATGAGCAGTTCTTC | CASSLGTGPNEQFF